The 29 T cell receptor beta chains presented below share a single source sample, sequenced in a study of blood T cells in healthy people across ages. Alongside a J-beta primer mix, a sample-barcoded 5' primer served in a second PCR lasting about 6 to 11 cycles. MiXCR, applied by TCRdb to the 5' RACE reads, yields one record per CDR3 protein. The data hold 750,000 to 850,000 distinct CDR3 sequences, with approximately 25% observed a single time. Separately, the same data were catalogued under a study of T cells of mothers and their children.

Sequencing input: blood. The receptors here all came from a boy aged 10-17 years in good health.

This clonotype was counted once. V and J are TRBV20-1 and TRBJ2-3; 8 nucleotides agree with TRBD2. With 3 bases clipped from V and 2 bases from J, the junction kept 10 bases outside the gene matches. Per the germline V gene, CDR1 is DFQATT and CDR2 is SNEGSKA (reference sequence). CDR3 length: 16 amino acids. The CDR3 loop reads CSARPNMRGVTDTQYF. CDR3 DNA sequence: TGCAGTGCTAGGCCCAATATGCGGGGGGTCACAGATACGCAGTATTTT.

This clonotype was seen only a few times. This chain uses TRBV20-1 with TRBJ2-4, with TRBD2 identical over 7 bases. This CDR3 comprises 14 residues. Germline trimming cut 0 bases from V and 9 bases from J; bases unmatched to any gene: 8. Per the germline V gene, CDR1 is DFQATT and CDR2 is SNEGSKA (reference sequence). Written as DNA, the CDR3 is TGCAGTGCTAGAGAGGTTGCGGGAGTGGGCATTCAGTACTTC. The encoded protein is CSAREVAGVGIQYF.

The V and J genes are TRBV5-6 and TRBJ2-1, with 9 positions matching TRBD2. CDR1 SGHDT and CDR2 YYEEEE come from the germline V gene. The J segment lost 6 bases and the V segment lost 3 bases, leaving 16 bases of the junction unmatched. The CDR3 is made up of 18 amino acids. CDR3: CASSSSSGDNHLINEQFF. In DNA, the CDR3 is TGTGCCAGCAGCTCTTCTAGCGGGGACAACCATCTGATCAATGAGCAGTTCTTC.

This clonotype has just one count. This rearrangement joins TRBV28 to TRBJ2-7; 9 bases are a match to TRBD1. Germline V CDR1 and CDR2: MDHEN, SYDVKM. J lost 2 bases, V lost 5 bases, and 4 bases had no gene match. This CDR3 region has 14 residues. CDR3 amino acids: CASSTGQGPYEQYF. The CDR3, as DNA: TGTGCCAGCAGTACGGGACAGGGCCCCTACGAGCAGTACTTC.

The chain combines TRBV27 with TRBJ1-2, with D possibly TRBD1 on 6 matching bases. V was cut by 1 base and J by 4 bases, with 13 bases left in between. CDR1 is MNHEY, CDR2 SMNVEV, per germline (reference sequence). CDR3 size: 15 residues. CDR3 region: CASSLFQGGGYGYTF. CDR3 in DNA: TGTGCCAGCAGTTTATTCCAGGGAGGGGGCTATGGCTACACCTTC.

This clonotype has ten or more counts. V is TRBV12-3 or TRBV12-4 and J is TRBJ2-7; 7 bases map to TRBD2. J gave up 7 bases and V 6 bases, and 3 bases lay outside the gene matches. This CDR3 is 11 amino acids long. The CDR3 sequence is CASSPGGEQYF. The CDR3 DNA follows: TGTGCCAGCAGCCCGGGGGGAGAGCAGTACTTC.

The chain combines TRBV6-5 with TRBJ2-3, with D possibly being TRBD2 (5 bases). The germline V gene has CDR1 MNHEY and CDR2 SVGAGI. Trimming left V 5 bases short and J 3 bases short, with 18 bases between. This CDR3 region has 16 residues. The CDR3 loop reads CASSPYNRGGTDTQYF. The DNA of the CDR3 is TGTGCCAGCAGTCCCTACAACCGGGGTGGGACAGATACGCAGTATTTT.

A remark on this clonotype: This may come from a read error, since a much larger clone is one base off. This chain connects TRBV27 to TRBJ2-7, with 9 bases identical to TRBD1. Losses at the gene ends were 7 bases for V and 3 bases for J; bases not matched to a gene: 4. Germline assignment: CDR1 MNHEY and CDR2 SMNVEV (reference sequence). The CDR3 loop spans 13 amino acids. CDR3 nucleotide sequence: TGTGCCAGCACCGGGACAGGGATCTACGAGCAGTACTTC. Its translation: CASTGTGIYEQYF.

The genes are TRBV7-2 and TRBJ1-1; 7 bases are shared with TRBD1. CDR1 and CDR2 from the germline V gene are SGHTA and FQGNSA. The CDR3 is 14 residues long. The junction had 7 bases not matched to a gene; V was cut back by 3 bases and J by 6 bases. CDR3 nucleotide sequence: TGTGCCAGCAGCTTTGGACAGGAGTTGTCTGAAGCTTTCTTT. Its translation: CASSFGQELSEAFF.

This clonotype was counted only a few times. At one boundary the junction diverges from the germline segment, which might be a read error. The V gene is TRBV7-7, the J gene TRBJ2-5; D is unclear. CDR3 length: 13 amino acids. Germline V gene lookup returns CDR1 SSHAT and CDR2 FNYEAQ (reference sequence). This chain's CDR3 is CASSLGRSEAQYF. The CDR3 DNA sequence: TGTGCTAGCAGCTTAGGTCGAAGCGAGGCCCAGTACTTC.

V and J are TRBV3-1 and TRBJ2-5; D perhaps matches TRBD1 (5 bases). CDR3 length: 14 amino acids. Trimming left V 4 bases short and J 0 bases short, with 9 bases between. In germline, CDR1 is LGHDT, CDR2 YNNKEL (reference sequence). In DNA, the CDR3 is TGTGCCAGCAGCCTTTGGACATACCAAGAGACCCAGTACTTC. As protein: CASSLWTYQETQYF.

There are many counts of this clonotype. The junction departs from germline at one end; a sequencing error may be responsible. The rearrangement links TRBV12-3 or TRBV12-4 to TRBJ2-5; TRBD2 matches 12 bases. This CDR3 contains 14 residues. In DNA, the CDR3 is TGTGCCAGCAGCTTAGGGACTAGCGGGGAGACCCAGTACTTC. Encoded protein: CASSLGTSGETQYF.

The chain carries TRBV9 and TRBJ2-2; TRBD2 might be the D (6 bases). The germline V gene has CDR1 SGDLS and CDR2 YYNGEE. V lost 0 bases to trimming and J lost 1 base, with 10 bases between them. The CDR3 totals 16 residues. The CDR3 is CASSVVPGENTGELFF. CDR3 bases: TGTGCCAGCAGCGTAGTTCCGGGAGAGAACACCGGGGAGCTGTTTTTT. The whole variable domain, filled in from reference TRBV9 and TRBJ2-2, reads DSGVTQTPKHLITATGQRVTLRCSPRSGDLSVYWYQQSLDQGLQFLIQYYNGEERAKGNILERFSAQQFPDLHSELNLSSLELGDSALYFCASSVVPGENTGELFFGEGSRLTVL.

This clonotype was counted between two and nine times. This chain connects TRBV20-1 to TRBJ1-1; unclear D gene. V was shortened by 7 bases and J by 2 bases, with 14 bases between the two germline ends. The germline CDR1 and CDR2 sequences are DFQATT and SNEGSKA (reference sequence). There are 13 residues in the CDR3. The CDR3 DNA reads as TGCAGTGGGAGCGAGGCCCGCAACACTGAAGCTTTCTTT. Protein sequence: CSGSEARNTEAFF.

This clonotype was seen a few times. The V gene is TRBV20-1, the J gene TRBJ2-7; 12 bases line up with TRBD2. This CDR3 contains 14 residues. Per germline, CDR1 DFQATT and CDR2 SNEGSKA (reference sequence). Losses at the gene ends were 4 bases for V and 0 bases for J; bases not matched to a gene: 1. DNA of the CDR3: TGCAGTGCTAAACTAGCGGGAGGCTCCTACGAGCAGTACTTC. Amino acid sequence: CSAKLAGGSYEQYF.

This chain links TRBV15 with TRBJ2-5; TRBD1 aligns across 9 bases. The DNA end favors TRBJ2-1, so the J call may be wrong. The germline V gene has CDR1 LNHNV and CDR2 YYDKDF (reference sequence). This CDR3 has 17 amino acids. CDR3 DNA sequence: TGTGCCACCAGCAGCCCTTGGACAGGGGCGTTGGGGAATGAGCAGTTCTTC. As protein: CATSSPWTGALGNEQFF.

This clonotype was recorded a few times. This sequence joins TRBV5-6 and TRBJ1-2; D may be TRBD1 (6 bases). Looked up from germline, CDR1 is SGHDT and CDR2 is YYEEEE. V was shortened by 4 bases and J by 8 bases, with 21 bases between the two germline ends. The CDR3 totals 15 residues. This chain's CDR3 is CASSGGGRRREGYTF. The CDR3 DNA is TGTGCCAGCAGCGGAGGGGGACGCCGACGGGAAGGCTACACCTTC.

This clonotype showed up just a few times. V and J are TRBV28 and TRBJ2-5; no clear D gene. The DNA end lines up better with TRBJ2-7; the J call may be wrong. The CDR3 extends over 12 amino acids. CDR1 is MDHEN and CDR2 is SYDVKM in the germline V gene. As DNA, the CDR3 is TGTGCCAGCAGTCCAAATACCTACGAGCAGTACTTC. The encoded protein is CASSPNTYEQYF.

The chain uses TRBV20-1 and TRBJ2-5; TRBD2 aligns across 7 bases. The DNA matches TRBJ2-1 better at its end, which makes the J call doubtful. The CDR3 length is 13 residues. Germline V lookup: CDR1 DFQATT, CDR2 SNEGSKA (reference sequence). CDR3 coding DNA: TGCAGTGCTAGATTCGGCGGGAGCTATGAGCAGTTCTTC. Its protein product is CSARFGGSYEQFF.

In nucleotides, the CDR3 is TGTGCCAGCAGTTTATTGGGCGCAACTAGCGGGAGTAATGAGCAGTTCTTC. Translation gives CASSLLGATSGSNEQFF. The chain uses TRBV27 and TRBJ2-1, with 11 bases fitting TRBD2. Germline CDR1 is MNHEY and CDR2 is SMNVEV (reference sequence). The CDR3 extends over 17 amino acids. J was trimmed by 7 bases and V by 1 base; bases with no gene match: 9.

CDR3 DNA: TGTGCCAGCAGTTCCGGGGGCGTGTACAATGAGCAGTTCTTC. The encoded protein is CASSSGGVYNEQFF. J is TRBJ2-1 and V is TRBV27; D is possibly TRBD1 or TRBD2 (6 bases each). CDR3 size: 14 residues. Trimming shortened V by 4 bases and J by 4 bases, and 11 bases separated the two germline ends. CDR1 MNHEY and CDR2 SMNVEV come from the germline V gene (reference sequence).

The V gene is TRBV29-1, the J gene TRBJ2-5, with 7 positions matching TRBD1. The J call is in doubt because the DNA end fits TRBJ2-7 better. Germline V gene sequence: CDR1 SQVTM, CDR2 ANQGSEA. This CDR3 is built from 12 residues. The CDR3 sequence: CSVRDSPYEQYF. CDR3 in DNA: TGCAGCGTCAGGGACAGCCCCTACGAGCAGTACTTC.

The CDR3 loop is CASSPANRDTEAFF. The CDR3 DNA reads as TGTGCCAGCAGCCCCGCCAACAGGGACACTGAAGCTTTCTTT. V usage is TRBV7-2 and J usage is TRBJ1-1; D might be TRBD1 (6 bases). Germline-derived CDR1 and CDR2 are SGHTA and FQGNSA. The CDR3 contains 14 residues. Trimming took 5 bases from V and 3 from J, leaving 13 bases between them.

The rearrangement links TRBV7-2 to TRBJ2-5; 8 bases match TRBD2. After removal of 1 base from V and 0 bases from J, the junction contained 4 bases not matched to a gene. CDR3 length equals 16 residues. Germline lookup yields CDR1 SGHTA and CDR2 FQGNSA. CDR3 bases: TGTGCCAGCAGCTTAGATGGCGGGGGGAACCAAGAGACCCAGTACTTC. It translates to CASSLDGGGNQETQYF. The variable domain in full, completed from reference TRBV7-2 and TRBJ2-5, reads GAGVSQSPSNKVTEKGKDVELRCDPISGHTALYWYRQSLGQGLEFLIYFQGNSAPDKSGLPSDRFSAERTGGSVSTLTIQRTQQEDSAVYLCASSLDGGGNQETQYFGPGTRLLVL.

The V gene is TRBV9, the J gene TRBJ2-5; 7 bases are a match to TRBD2. The J call may be faulty, since TRBJ2-1 better matches the DNA end. This CDR3 is built from 14 residues. The germline CDR1 and CDR2 sequences are SGDLS and YYNGEE. CDR3 bases: TGTGCCAGCAGCCCCCCCCGGGAGGAGCATGAGCAGTTCTTC. The encoded protein is CASSPPREEHEQFF.

This clonotype has only a few counts. The genes are TRBV20-1 and TRBJ1-1; 9 bases agree with TRBD1. There are 13 residues in the CDR3. CDR1 is DFQATT, CDR2 SNEGSKA, per germline (reference sequence). The V and J ends lost 6 bases and 4 bases, in that order; junction bases with no gene match: 6. The CDR3 region has the DNA TGCAGTGCCCCGCTGACAGGGGGCACTGAAGCTTTCTTT. Its protein product is CSAPLTGGTEAFF.

This chain connects TRBV6-1 to TRBJ2-3; the D gene is possibly TRBD1 (6 bases). This CDR3 has 13 residues. Trimming removed 6 bases from V and 4 bases from J, with 11 bases in between. Per the germline V gene, CDR1 is MNHNS and CDR2 is SASEGT. CDR3 residues: CASRRGQPDTQYF. As DNA, the CDR3 is TGTGCCAGCAGGAGAGGACAGCCAGATACGCAGTATTTT.

This clonotype occurred a few times. The V and J genes are TRBV28 and TRBJ1-1; 10 bases align to TRBD1. V lost 6 bases to trimming and J lost 6 bases; unmatched junction nucleotides: 7. This CDR3 is 14 amino acids long. CDR1 is MDHEN and CDR2 is SYDVKM in the germline V gene. The CDR3 DNA reads as TGTGCCAGCAGCTGGACCGGGACAGGGGCTGAAGCTTTCTTT. Encoded protein: CASSWTGTGAEAFF.

The CDR3 protein is CASSFERYSQEGANVLTF. The CDR3 DNA sequence: TGCGCCAGCAGCTTTGAGAGGTACAGCCAAGAGGGGGCCAACGTCCTGACTTTC. The gene calls are TRBV5-1 and TRBJ2-6; the D is unclear. This CDR3 is built from 18 residues. V lost 2 bases and J 4 bases, leaving 19 bases between the germline ends. Germline lookup yields CDR1 SGHRS and CDR2 YFSETQ.